The 18 T cell receptor beta chains listed next were all sequenced from one sample in a study of blood T cell repertoires in COVID-19. Clones were read by immunoSEQ multiplex PCR, and TCRdb kept only the in-frame ones, dropping some. Of approximately 500,000 clones in the sample, about 89% are singletons; the top ten hold around 7.8%. The sequencing input was peripheral blood. Every receptor here comes from a woman between 45 and 60 years old with COVID-19, enrolled during active disease.

The chain has TRBV10-3 and TRBJ1-2, with a tentative D call TRBD1 (5 bases). The CDR3 runs 14 residues. The ends were cut back, 0 bases at V and 4 bases at J, with 9 bases in the middle. Germline loops: CDR1 ENHRY, CDR2 SYGVKD. The CDR3, as DNA: TGTGCCATCAGTGAGTCGGGGGGGACCTATGGCTACACCTTC. Translated: CAISESGGTYGYTF.

The chain links TRBV15 to TRBJ1-2; tentative D call: TRBD1 (6 bases). The germline gives CDR1 LNHNV, CDR2 YYDKDF (reference sequence). V was shortened by 3 bases and J by 5 bases, with 10 bases between the two germline ends. The CDR3 spans 13 residues. The CDR3 DNA is TGTGCCACCAGCAGCGAGGGGGTATATGGCTACACCTTC. Its protein is CATSSEGVYGYTF.

The V gene is TRBV4-1, the J gene TRBJ1-6; no clear D gene. V lost 4 bases and J 8 bases, leaving 15 bases between the germline ends. The CDR3 runs 15 residues. Germline V gene lookup returns CDR1 MGHRA and CDR2 YSYEKL. CDR3 residues: CASSPDGRIDSPLHF. The CDR3 coding sequence is TGCGCCAGCAGCCCCGATGGGAGAATAGATTCACCCCTCCACTTT.

V gene TRBV6-5 combines with J gene TRBJ2-3; 7 bases align to TRBD1. V trimming: 10 bases; J trimming: 4 bases; junction bases outside the gene matches: 8. The germline CDR1 and CDR2 sequences are MNHEY and SVGAGI. This CDR3 is 13 amino acids long. The CDR3 DNA reads TGTGCCACTTGGGACAGCAATTCAGATACGCAGTATTTT. This translates into CATWDSNSDTQYF.

The rearrangement joins TRBV6-5 to TRBJ2-6; TRBD1 matches at 9 bases. J lost 3 bases, V lost 8 bases, and 5 bases had no gene match. The CDR3 loop spans 15 amino acids. Germline lookup yields CDR1 MNHEY and CDR2 SVGAGI. CDR3 sequence reads: CASQQGAGGANVLTF. DNA for the CDR3: TGTGCCAGCCAACAGGGGGCAGGTGGGGCCAACGTCCTGACTTTC.

The CDR3 sequence: CASSLVSGGFQPQHF. CDR3 sequence (DNA): TGCGCCAGCAGCTTGGTGTCAGGGGGGTTTCAGCCCCAGCATTTT. The chain combines TRBV5-1 with TRBJ1-5, with 7 nucleotides matching TRBD1. Germline trimming cut 0 bases from V and 6 bases from J; bases unmatched to any gene: 6. The CDR3 totals 15 residues. Germline values: CDR1 SGHRS, CDR2 YFSETQ.

V and J are TRBV4-1 and TRBJ1-1, with 7 bases that match TRBD1. The ends lost 2 bases at V and 8 bases at J; junction bases unmatched: 11. Germline loops: CDR1 MGHRA, CDR2 YSYEKL. The CDR3 is made up of 15 amino acids. The CDR3 spells CASSQLLTGSREAFF. The CDR3 DNA reads TGCGCCAGCAGCCAACTCTTGACAGGGTCGAGAGAAGCTTTCTTT.

The chain recombines TRBV6-5 with TRBJ1-2; no firm D call. Germline-derived CDR1 and CDR2 are MNHEY and SVGAGI. With 6 bases removed from V and 4 bases from J, the gap between germline ends came to 15 bases. CDR3 length equals 14 residues. CDR3 nucleotide sequence: TGTGCCAGCAGCCTAGGCTTCGCCCTCTATGGCTACACCTTC. Protein product: CASSLGFALYGYTF.

This clone has a single count. The J gene is TRBJ1-1, the V gene TRBV29-1; D gene unclear. Germline CDR1 SQVTM, CDR2 ANQGSEA. Trimming stripped 6 bases from V and 1 base from J, with 12 bases between. The CDR3 consists of 13 residues. In DNA form, the CDR3 reads TGCAGCGTGATTCGACGGGGGAACACTGAAGCTTTCTTT. This gives the protein CSVIRRGNTEAFF.

The chain is built from TRBV4-2 and TRBJ2-7, with 13 bases identical to TRBD2. Germline CDR1 LGHNA, CDR2 YNFKEQ. V lost 4 bases, J lost 1 base, and 7 bases stayed unmatched. The CDR3 is 17 amino acids. In nucleotides, the CDR3 is TGTGCCAGCAGCCGGGGACGGACTAGCGGGGGTTCCTACGAGCAGTACTTC. Amino acid sequence: CASSRGRTSGGSYEQYF.

The chain carries TRBV5-6 and TRBJ2-1, with TRBD1 identical over 10 bases. In germline, CDR1 is SGHDT, CDR2 YYEEEE. V lost 7 bases to trimming and J lost 6 bases; unmatched junction nucleotides: 10. The CDR3 totals 15 residues. The CDR3 nucleotides read TGTGCCAGCCGAAGACAGGGGGCGAAGCTCAATGAGCAGTTCTTC. Protein product: CASRRQGAKLNEQFF.

The chain employs TRBV11-2 and TRBJ2-2, with 8 positions matching TRBD1. Per germline, CDR1 SGHAT and CDR2 FQNNGV. V dropped 4 bases and J dropped 4; count of bases not matched to a gene: 5. This CDR3 spans 15 amino acids. CDR3 protein: CASSSRGRGTGELFF. In DNA form, the CDR3 reads TGTGCCAGCAGCTCCAGGGGGCGCGGCACCGGGGAGCTGTTTTTT.

This chain connects TRBV10-3 to TRBJ2-5; D perhaps matches TRBD2 (6 bases). Trimming took 6 bases from V and 4 from J, leaving 12 bases between them. CDR3 length: 13 residues. The germline gives CDR1 ENHRY, CDR2 SYGVKD. The CDR3 reads CAIRDRAGETQYF. As DNA, the CDR3 is TGTGCCATCAGGGACCGAGCGGGAGAGACCCAGTACTTC.

V usage is TRBV5-4 and J usage is TRBJ1-4; TRBD1 matches at 9 bases. This CDR3 region has 19 residues. CDR1 SGHNT and CDR2 YYREEE come from the germline V gene (reference sequence). V was pared by 4 bases and J by 0 bases, with 13 bases of the junction left unmatched. CDR3 region: CASSPGTGMGFATNEKLFF. The CDR3 DNA follows: TGTGCCAGCAGCCCTGGGACAGGGATGGGTTTTGCAACTAATGAAAAACTGTTTTTT.

The chain carries TRBV5-1 and TRBJ1-1; the match to TRBD1 covers 8 bases. The CDR3 runs to 16 residues. The germline CDR1 and CDR2 sequences are SGHRS and YFSETQ. The junction had 6 bases not matched to a gene; V was cut back by 1 base and J by 1 base. CDR3 in DNA: TGCGCCAGCAGCTTGACAGGGGGAGTTTGGAACACTGAAGCTTTCTTT. Residues: CASSLTGGVWNTEAFF.

Only a few counts were recorded for this clone. The V gene is TRBV7-8, the J gene TRBJ2-2, with 7 nucleotides matching TRBD2. After removal of 7 bases from V and 6 bases from J, the junction contained 11 bases not matched to a gene. Germline lookup yields CDR1 SGHVS and CDR2 FQNEAQ. The CDR3 has 15 residues. The CDR3 sequence is CASTFFSGGAGELFF. CDR3 DNA sequence: TGTGCCAGCACCTTTTTTTCTGGGGGGGCCGGGGAGCTGTTTTTT.

The V gene is TRBV5-8, the J gene TRBJ1-6; 7 nucleotides align to TRBD1. This CDR3 has 16 amino acids. Trimming at V came to 0 bases and at J to 7 bases, leaving 7 bases not matched to a gene. CDR1 and CDR2 from the germline V gene are SGHTS and YDEGEE. CDR3: CASSLAPGQRNSPLHF. The DNA of the CDR3 is TGTGCCAGCAGCTTGGCCCCGGGACAGCGAAATTCACCCCTCCACTTT.

V gene TRBV25-1 combines with J gene TRBJ2-7, with 9 nucleotides matching TRBD1. The CDR3 has 15 amino acids. Germline values: CDR1 MGHDK, CDR2 SYGVNS. Trimming removed 9 bases from V and 4 bases from J; junction bases left unmatched: 13. As DNA, the CDR3 is TGTGCCAGTTCTAGACTGGGACAGGGTCTTTACGAGCAGTACTTC. Residues: CASSRLGQGLYEQYF.